These 9 T cell receptor beta chains came from one sample sequenced in a study of T cell responses to AZD1222 COVID-19 vaccine. Only in-frame clones appear in the TCRdb table, and some are missing; sequencing was by immunoSEQ multiplex PCR. The sample records fewer than 110,000 clones, 75% to 95% being singletons. The sample was peripheral blood, taken on day 0 of AZD1222 vaccination. These receptors were obtained from an adult in good health.

This chain links TRBV12-3 or TRBV12-4 with TRBJ2-3; D is undetermined. The V end lost 6 bases, the J end lost 5 bases, and 9 bases lay between the germline ends. There are 12 residues in the CDR3. DNA for the CDR3: TGTGCCAGCAGCCTTATTGGAGATACGCAGTATTTT. Translation: CASSLIGDTQYF.

This CDR3 is CASSRGGAYGYTF. The CDR3 bases are TGTGCCAGCAGCCGGGGGGGAGCCTATGGCTACACCTTC. This chain joins TRBV3-1 (or the pseudogene TRBV3-2) and TRBJ1-2; TRBD1 is a possible D gene (5 bases). Germline CDR1 and CDR2: LGHDT and YNNKEL (reference sequence). The CDR3 contains 13 residues. The V gene lost 4 bases and the J gene lost 4 bases, with 10 bases spanning the gap.

The chain has TRBV5-1 and TRBJ2-7, with TRBD1 matching 8 bases. The length of the CDR3 is 15 residues. Looked up from germline, CDR1 is SGHRS and CDR2 is YFSETQ. Unmatched junction bases numbered 10, after V lost 4 bases and J lost 4 bases. CDR3 nucleotides: TGCGCCAGCAGCCGGAACGGACAGGGCATTTACGAGCAGTACTTC. Translating gives CASSRNGQGIYEQYF.

CDR3 loop: CASRGGLAGTDTQYF. The CDR3 coding sequence is TGTGCCAGCAGAGGGGGACTAGCGGGAACAGATACGCAGTATTTT. The J gene is TRBJ2-3, the V gene TRBV28; 13 bases fit TRBD2. The ends lost 6 bases at V and 3 bases at J; junction bases unmatched: 3. Germline CDR1 and CDR2: MDHEN and SYDVKM. The CDR3 contains 15 residues.

V is TRBV7-2 and J is TRBJ2-6, with a tentative D call TRBD1 (6 bases). The CDR3 sequence is 15 residues long. CDR1 and CDR2 from the germline V gene are SGHTA and FQGNSA. V shed 5 bases and J shed 1 base, with 9 bases lying between them. CDR3 nucleotide sequence: TGTGCCAGCAGCCCGCAGGGGTCTGGGGCCAACGTCCTGACTTTC. It yields the protein CASSPQGSGANVLTF.

This chain connects TRBV7-3 to TRBJ1-6; the D gene is possibly TRBD1 (6 bases). The CDR3 spans 18 residues. CDR1 is SGHTA, CDR2 FQGTGA, per germline. V lost 1 base and J lost 0, with 13 bases in between. The CDR3 DNA follows: TGTGCCAGCAGCTTAAGGAAAGGGGGAAGCTCCTATAATTCACCCCTCCACTTT. Translating gives CASSLRKGGSSYNSPLHF.

This chain uses TRBV20-1 with TRBJ2-1, with TRBD2 matching 13 bases. The CDR3 is 15 amino acids. Per germline, CDR1 DFQATT and CDR2 SNEGSKA (reference sequence). Trimming at V came to 3 bases and at J to 13 bases, leaving 12 bases not matched to a gene. CDR3 loop: CSASPLGTSGKEQFF. The DNA for the CDR3 is TGCAGTGCTAGTCCTTTAGGGACTAGCGGGAAGGAACAGTTCTTC.

This chain joins TRBV28 and TRBJ2-7, with TRBD1 matching over 7 bases. Germline CDR1 is MDHEN and CDR2 is SYDVKM. J lost 0 bases, V lost 5 bases, and 7 bases had no gene match. The CDR3 has 15 residues. CDR3 sequence: CASSRPTGVSYEQYF. DNA of the CDR3: TGTGCCAGCAGTAGGCCTACAGGGGTCTCCTACGAGCAGTACTTC.

This chain links TRBV2 with TRBJ2-7, with 7 positions matching TRBD1. The trim removed 6 bases at V and 3 bases at J, leaving 14 bases unmatched. Germline V CDR1 and CDR2: SNHLY, FYNNEI. There are 16 residues in the CDR3. The CDR3 here is CASRKGGRGSSYEQYF. The DNA of the CDR3 is TGTGCCAGCAGGAAAGGGGGCAGGGGATCAAGCTACGAGCAGTACTTC.